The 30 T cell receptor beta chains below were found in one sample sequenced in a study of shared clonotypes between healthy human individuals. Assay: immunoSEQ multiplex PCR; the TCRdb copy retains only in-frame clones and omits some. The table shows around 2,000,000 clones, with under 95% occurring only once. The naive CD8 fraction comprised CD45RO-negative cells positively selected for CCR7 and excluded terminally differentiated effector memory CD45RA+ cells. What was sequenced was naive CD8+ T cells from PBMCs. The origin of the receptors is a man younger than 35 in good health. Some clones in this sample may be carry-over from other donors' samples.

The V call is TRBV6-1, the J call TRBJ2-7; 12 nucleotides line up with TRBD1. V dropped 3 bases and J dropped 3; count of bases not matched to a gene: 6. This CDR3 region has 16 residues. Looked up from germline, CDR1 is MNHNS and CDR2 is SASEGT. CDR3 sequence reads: CASSDVGTGGYYEQYF. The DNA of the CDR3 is TGTGCCAGCAGTGACGTTGGGACAGGGGGCTACTACGAGCAGTACTTC.

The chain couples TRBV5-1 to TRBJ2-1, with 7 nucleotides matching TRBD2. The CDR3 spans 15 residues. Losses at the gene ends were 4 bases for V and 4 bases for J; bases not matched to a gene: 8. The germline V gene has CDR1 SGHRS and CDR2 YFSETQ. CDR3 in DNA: TGCGCCAGCAGCGGGAGGGAGCGGGAATACAATGAGCAGTTCTTC. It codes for CASSGREREYNEQFF.

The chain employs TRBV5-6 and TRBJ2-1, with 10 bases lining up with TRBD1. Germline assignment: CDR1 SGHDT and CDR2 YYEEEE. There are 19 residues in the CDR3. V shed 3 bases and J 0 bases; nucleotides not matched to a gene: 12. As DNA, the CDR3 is TGTGCCAGCAGCTGGGGTCCCGGGACAGGGGTCAGCTCCTACAATGAGCAGTTCTTC. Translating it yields CASSWGPGTGVSSYNEQFF.

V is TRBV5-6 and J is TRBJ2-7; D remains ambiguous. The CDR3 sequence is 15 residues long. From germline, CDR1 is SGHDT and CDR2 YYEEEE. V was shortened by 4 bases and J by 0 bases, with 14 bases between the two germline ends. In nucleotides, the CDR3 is TGTGCCAGCAGCCACCTTGAGAGGAGCTCCTACGAGCAGTACTTC. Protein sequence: CASSHLERSSYEQYF.

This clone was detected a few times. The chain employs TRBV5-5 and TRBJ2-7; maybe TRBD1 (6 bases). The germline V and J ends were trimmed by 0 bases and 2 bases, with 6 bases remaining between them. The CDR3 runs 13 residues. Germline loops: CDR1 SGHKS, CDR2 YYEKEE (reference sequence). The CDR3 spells CASSLDRAYEQYF. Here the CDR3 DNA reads TGTGCCAGCAGCTTGGACAGGGCCTACGAGCAGTACTTC.

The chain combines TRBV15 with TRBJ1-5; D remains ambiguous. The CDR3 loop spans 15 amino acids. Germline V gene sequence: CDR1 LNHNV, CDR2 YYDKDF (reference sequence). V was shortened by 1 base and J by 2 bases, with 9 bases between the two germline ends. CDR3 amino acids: CATSRGGGGNQPQHF. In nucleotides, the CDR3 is TGTGCCACCAGCAGAGGGGGAGGCGGCAATCAGCCCCAGCATTTT.

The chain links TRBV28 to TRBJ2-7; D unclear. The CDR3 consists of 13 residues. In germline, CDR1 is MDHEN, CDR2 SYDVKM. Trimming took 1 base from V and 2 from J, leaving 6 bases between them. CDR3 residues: CASSLFLAYEQYF. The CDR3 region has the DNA TGTGCCAGCAGTTTATTCCTTGCCTACGAGCAGTACTTC.

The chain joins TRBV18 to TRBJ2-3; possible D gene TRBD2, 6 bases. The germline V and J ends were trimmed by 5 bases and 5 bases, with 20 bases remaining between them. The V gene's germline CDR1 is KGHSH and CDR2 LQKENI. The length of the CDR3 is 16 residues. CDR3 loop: CASSSKGAGLGDTQYF. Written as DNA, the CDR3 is TGTGCCAGCTCATCTAAAGGCGCGGGGCTGGGAGATACGCAGTATTTT. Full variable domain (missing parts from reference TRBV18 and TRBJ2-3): NAGVMQNPRHLVRRRGQEARLRCSPMKGHSHVYWYRQLPEEGLKFMVYLQKENIIDESGMPKERFSAEFPKEGPSILRIQQVVRGDSAAYFCASSSKGAGLGDTQYFGPGTRLTVL.

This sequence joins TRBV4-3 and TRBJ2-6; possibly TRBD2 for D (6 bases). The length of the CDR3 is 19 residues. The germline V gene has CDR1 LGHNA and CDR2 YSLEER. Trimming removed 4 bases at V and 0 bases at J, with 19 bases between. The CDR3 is CASSRILGGVPSGANVLTF. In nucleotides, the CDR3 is TGCGCCAGCAGCCGTATTCTTGGAGGGGTGCCCTCTGGGGCCAACGTCCTGACTTTC.

This CDR3 is CASSLRGGVFYEQYF. As DNA, the CDR3 is TGTGCCAGCAGTCTCAGGGGAGGGGTTTTCTACGAGCAGTACTTC. J is TRBJ2-7 and V is TRBV27; D is possibly TRBD2 (7 bases). The CDR3 runs to 15 residues. Germline loops: CDR1 MNHEY, CDR2 SMNVEV (reference sequence). Between the trimmed V and J ends, which lost 5 bases and 3 bases, there was a span of 17 bases.

CDR3 region: CASSLSVTSGSPDTQYF. The CDR3 coding sequence is TGTGCCAGCAGTTTATCGGTAACTAGCGGGAGTCCAGATACGCAGTATTTT. The chain employs TRBV27 and TRBJ2-3; 11 nucleotides agree with TRBD2. CDR1 and CDR2 from the germline V gene are MNHEY and SMNVEV (reference sequence). Losses at the gene ends were 0 bases for V and 4 bases for J; bases not matched to a gene: 6. The CDR3 length is 17 residues.

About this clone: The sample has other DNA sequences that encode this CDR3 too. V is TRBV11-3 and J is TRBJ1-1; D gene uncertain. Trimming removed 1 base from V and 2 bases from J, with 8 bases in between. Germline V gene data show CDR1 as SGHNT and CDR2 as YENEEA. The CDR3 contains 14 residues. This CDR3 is CASSLGTGNTEAFF. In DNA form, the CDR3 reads TGTGCCAGCAGCTTAGGAACGGGAAACACTGAAGCTTTCTTT. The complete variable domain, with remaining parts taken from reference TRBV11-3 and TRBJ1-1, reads EAGVVQSPRYKIIEKKQPVAFWCNPISGHNTLYWYLQNLGQGPELLIRYENEEAVDDSQLPKDRFSAERLKGVDSTLKIQPAELGDSAVYLCASSLGTGNTEAFFGQGTRLTVV.

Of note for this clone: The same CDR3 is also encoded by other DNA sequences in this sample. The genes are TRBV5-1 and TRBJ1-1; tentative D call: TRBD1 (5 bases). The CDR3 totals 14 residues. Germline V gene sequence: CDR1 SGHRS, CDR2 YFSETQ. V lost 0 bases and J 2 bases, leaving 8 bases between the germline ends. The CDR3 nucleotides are TGCGCCAGCAGCTTGGTCGGGGGAAACACTGAAGCTTTCTTT. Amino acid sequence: CASSLVGGNTEAFF.

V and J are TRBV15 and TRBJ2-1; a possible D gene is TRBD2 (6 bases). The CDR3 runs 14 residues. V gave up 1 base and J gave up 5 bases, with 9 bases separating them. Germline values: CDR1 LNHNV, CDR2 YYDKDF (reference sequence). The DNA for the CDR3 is TGTGCCACCAGCAGAGTTTGGACTAACAATGAGCAGTTCTTC. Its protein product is CATSRVWTNNEQFF.

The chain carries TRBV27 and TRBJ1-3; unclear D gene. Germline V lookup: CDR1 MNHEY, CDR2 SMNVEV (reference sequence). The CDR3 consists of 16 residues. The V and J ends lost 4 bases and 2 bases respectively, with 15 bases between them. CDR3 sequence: CASSSSPGFTGNTIYF. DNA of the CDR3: TGTGCCAGCAGTTCCTCCCCCGGGTTTACTGGAAACACCATATATTTT.

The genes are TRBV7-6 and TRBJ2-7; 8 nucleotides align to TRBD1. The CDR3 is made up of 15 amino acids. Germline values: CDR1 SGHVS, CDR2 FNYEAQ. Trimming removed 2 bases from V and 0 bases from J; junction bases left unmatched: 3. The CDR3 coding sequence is TGTGCCAGCAGCTTACGACAGGGGAGCTCCTACGAGCAGTACTTC. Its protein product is CASSLRQGSSYEQYF.

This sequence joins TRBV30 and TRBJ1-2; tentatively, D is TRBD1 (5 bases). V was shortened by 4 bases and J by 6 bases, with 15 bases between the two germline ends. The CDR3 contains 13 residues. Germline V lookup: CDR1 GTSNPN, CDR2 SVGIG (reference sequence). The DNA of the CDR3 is TGTGCCTGGACCCCCGGCGGGGGGAATGGCTACACCTTC. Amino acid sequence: CAWTPGGGNGYTF.

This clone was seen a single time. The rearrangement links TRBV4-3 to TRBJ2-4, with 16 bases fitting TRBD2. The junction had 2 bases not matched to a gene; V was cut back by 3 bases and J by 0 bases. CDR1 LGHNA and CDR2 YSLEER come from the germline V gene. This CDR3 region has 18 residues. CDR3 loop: CASSQGLAGGLAKNIQYF. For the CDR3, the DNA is TGCGCCAGCAGCCAGGGACTAGCGGGAGGGTTAGCCAAAAACATTCAGTACTTC.

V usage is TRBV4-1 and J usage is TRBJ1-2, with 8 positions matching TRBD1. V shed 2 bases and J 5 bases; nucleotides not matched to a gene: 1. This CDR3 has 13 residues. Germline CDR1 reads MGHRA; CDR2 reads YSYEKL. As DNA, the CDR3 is TGCGCCAGCAGCCAATGGACAGGGTATGGCTACACCTTC. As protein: CASSQWTGYGYTF.

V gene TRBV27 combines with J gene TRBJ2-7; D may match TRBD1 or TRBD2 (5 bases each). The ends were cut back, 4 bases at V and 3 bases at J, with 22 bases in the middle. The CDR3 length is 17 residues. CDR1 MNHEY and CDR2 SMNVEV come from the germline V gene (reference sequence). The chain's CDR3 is CASSSSLGSGLGYEQYF. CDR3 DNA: TGTGCCAGCAGTTCATCACTGGGGTCGGGGCTTGGCTACGAGCAGTACTTC.

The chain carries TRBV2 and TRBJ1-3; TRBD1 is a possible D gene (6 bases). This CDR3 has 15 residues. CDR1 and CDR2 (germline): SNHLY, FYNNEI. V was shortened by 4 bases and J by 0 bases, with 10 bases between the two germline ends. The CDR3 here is CASSAGAYSGNTIYF. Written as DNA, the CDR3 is TGTGCCAGCAGTGCAGGGGCGTACTCTGGAAACACCATATATTTT.

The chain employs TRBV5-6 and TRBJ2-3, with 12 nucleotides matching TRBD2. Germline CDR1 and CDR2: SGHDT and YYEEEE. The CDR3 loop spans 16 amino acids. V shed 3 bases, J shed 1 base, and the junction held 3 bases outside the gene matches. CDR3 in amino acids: CASSWGTSGRTDTQYF. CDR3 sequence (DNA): TGTGCCAGCAGCTGGGGGACTAGCGGGCGCACAGATACGCAGTATTTT.

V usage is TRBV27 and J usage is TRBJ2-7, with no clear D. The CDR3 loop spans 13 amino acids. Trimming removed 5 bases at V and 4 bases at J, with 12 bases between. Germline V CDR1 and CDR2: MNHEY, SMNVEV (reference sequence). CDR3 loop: CASSTTPWYEQYF. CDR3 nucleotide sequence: TGTGCCAGCAGTACCACCCCCTGGTACGAGCAGTACTTC.

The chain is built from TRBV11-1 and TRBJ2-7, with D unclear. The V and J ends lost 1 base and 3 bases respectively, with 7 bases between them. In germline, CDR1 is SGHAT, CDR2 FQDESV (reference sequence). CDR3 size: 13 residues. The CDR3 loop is CASSLDRVYEQYF. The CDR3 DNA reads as TGTGCCAGCAGCTTAGACAGAGTCTACGAGCAGTACTTC.

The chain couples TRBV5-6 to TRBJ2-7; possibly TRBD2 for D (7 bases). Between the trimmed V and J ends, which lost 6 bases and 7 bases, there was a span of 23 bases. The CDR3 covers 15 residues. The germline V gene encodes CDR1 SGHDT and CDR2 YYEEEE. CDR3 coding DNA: TGTGCCAGCAACACCTGGGGAGGGGGTGTACGGGAGCAGTACTTC. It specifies CASNTWGGGVREQYF.

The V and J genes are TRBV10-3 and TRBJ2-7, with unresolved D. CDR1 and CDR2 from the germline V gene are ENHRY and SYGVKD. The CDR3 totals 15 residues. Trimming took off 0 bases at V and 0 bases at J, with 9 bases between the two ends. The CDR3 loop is CAISESEHSSYEQYF. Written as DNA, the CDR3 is TGTGCCATCAGTGAGTCGGAGCATAGCTCCTACGAGCAGTACTTC.

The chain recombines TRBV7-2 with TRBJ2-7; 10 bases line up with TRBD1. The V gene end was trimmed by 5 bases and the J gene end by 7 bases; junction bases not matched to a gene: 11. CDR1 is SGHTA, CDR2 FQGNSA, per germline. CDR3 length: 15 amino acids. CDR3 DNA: TGTGCCAGCAGCATTCCCGGGACAGGGGCCATGGAGCAGTACTTC. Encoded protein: CASSIPGTGAMEQYF.

The CDR3 is CAWSVLDPSHEQYF. The DNA for the CDR3 is TGTGCCTGGAGTGTATTGGATCCTTCCCACGAGCAGTACTTC. The chain uses TRBV30 and TRBJ2-7, with no clear D. The CDR3 contains 14 residues. Germline CDR1 reads GTSNPN; CDR2 reads SVGIG (reference sequence). V was pared by 0 bases and J by 5 bases, with 14 bases between.

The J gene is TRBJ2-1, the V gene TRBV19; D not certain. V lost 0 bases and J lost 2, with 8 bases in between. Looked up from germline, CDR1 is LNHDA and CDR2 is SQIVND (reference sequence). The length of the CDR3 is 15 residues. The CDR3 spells CASSIEGKTYNEQFF. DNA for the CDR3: TGTGCCAGTAGTATAGAGGGGAAGACCTACAATGAGCAGTTCTTC.

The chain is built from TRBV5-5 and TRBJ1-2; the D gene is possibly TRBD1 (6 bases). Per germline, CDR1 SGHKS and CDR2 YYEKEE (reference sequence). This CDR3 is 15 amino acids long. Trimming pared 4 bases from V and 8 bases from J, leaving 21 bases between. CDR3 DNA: TGTGCCAGCAGCGACACCCCCTTACAGGGAACAGGCTACACCTTC. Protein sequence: CASSDTPLQGTGYTF.